This T cell receptor (beta chain) emerged from a study of blood T cell repertoires in COVID-19. Overall study: From T cells, B-cell-depleted T cells, or PBMCs came the material, which was cDNA or gDNA.

In the original workflow: Cell counts per sample came from amplifying reference gene primers. Data came from immunoSEQ multiplex PCR; TCRdb stores just in-frame clones and leaves some out. V, J and clone size are taken as reported in that table, and D and trimming were inferred from the DNA itself. The table includes 250,000 to 300,000 clones, approximately 90% detected once. The CDR3 length is 14 residues. From germline, CDR1 is KGHSH and CDR2 LQKENI. V shed 4 bases and J shed 5 bases, with 14 bases lying between them. Seattle patient enrollment occurred during active infection, with longitudinal follow-up thereafter.

Input material: peripheral blood. The TCR originated in a woman between 45 and 60 years old with COVID-19, enrolled during active disease. The chain has TRBV18 and TRBJ2-5, with D tentatively TRBD2 (5 bases). CDR3 protein: CASSQPPWEETQYF. CDR3 nucleotide sequence: TGTGCCAGCTCACAACCCCCGTGGGAGGAGACCCAGTACTTC.